The next 20 T cell receptor beta chains were all read from a single sample in a study of blood T cell repertoires in COVID-19. Generated by immunoSEQ multiplex PCR, the TCRdb table keeps only in-frame clones and is missing some. Of tens of thousands of clones listed, around 96% are singletons. Sequencing was carried out using peripheral blood. The receptors stem from a human donor with active COVID-19. The donor label of this sample is uncertain.

V and J are TRBV7-6 and TRBJ1-3, with 9 bases aligning to TRBD1. Germline CDR1 reads SGHVS; CDR2 reads FNYEAQ. V shed 4 bases and J 4 bases; nucleotides not matched to a gene: 5. CDR3 size: 15 residues. CDR3 loop: CASSSGQGRGNTIYF. CDR3 nucleotides: TGTGCCAGCAGCTCAGGACAGGGGAGGGGAAACACCATATATTTT. Based on the CDR3 plus reference TRBV7-6 and TRBJ1-3, the full variable domain is GAGVSQSPRYKVTKRGQDVALRCDPISGHVSLYWYRQALGQGPEFLTYFNYEAQQDKSGLPNDRFSAERPEGSISTLTIQRTEQRDSAMYRCASSSGQGRGNTIYFGEGSWLTVV.

The CDR3 loop is CASSLVGPNTEAFF. The CDR3 nucleotides are TGTGCCAGCAGCTTAGTTGGCCCTAACACTGAAGCTTTCTTT. The chain combines TRBV7-9 with TRBJ1-1; D gene unclear. This CDR3 has 14 residues. Trimming removed 1 base from V and 2 bases from J, with 8 bases in between. Germline CDR1 reads SEHNR; CDR2 reads FQNEAQ (reference sequence).

V usage is TRBV28 and J usage is TRBJ1-2; perhaps TRBD1 as D (5 bases). CDR1 and CDR2 (germline): MDHEN, SYDVKM. Trimming cost V 1 base and J 5 bases, with 14 bases left between them. The CDR3 covers 15 residues. Written as DNA, the CDR3 is TGTGCCAGCAGTTTATCGGCTGTGCAGGGATATGGCTACACCTTC. Translation gives CASSLSAVQGYGYTF.

This clone was picked up one time. The rearrangement links TRBV15 to TRBJ1-2; 8 bases align to TRBD1. The germline CDR1 and CDR2 sequences are LNHNV and YYDKDF (reference sequence). V shed 0 bases and J 4 bases; nucleotides not matched to a gene: 4. This CDR3 region has 15 residues. The CDR3 sequence is CATSRDPGGSYGYTF. Here the CDR3 DNA reads TGTGCCACCAGCAGAGATCCAGGGGGCAGCTATGGCTACACCTTC.

The chain employs TRBV23-1 and TRBJ2-1, with 11 bases aligning to TRBD2. TRBV23-1 is flagged as an ORF with uncertain function. Trimming took 5 bases from V and 0 from J; bases not matched to a gene: 0. The CDR3 runs to 15 residues. The CDR3 protein is CASSGLAGSYNEQFF. The CDR3 DNA follows: TGCGCCAGCAGTGGACTAGCGGGCTCCTACAATGAGCAGTTCTTC.

The CDR3, as DNA: TGTGCCAGTAGTCCATACTTCTCGGGACAGGTTAATTCACCCCTCCACTTT. Residues: CASSPYFSGQVNSPLHF. The chain links TRBV19 to TRBJ1-6; 8 nucleotides agree with TRBD1. Germline CDR1 reads LNHDA; CDR2 reads SQIVND (reference sequence). V lost 5 bases and J lost 6; bases outside the gene matches: 12. This CDR3 has 17 residues.

This rearrangement joins TRBV24-1 to TRBJ2-7; D is ambiguous. This CDR3 comprises 13 residues. Deletions cut 5 bases from V and 3 bases from J, with 10 bases between. Germline assignment: CDR1 KGHDR and CDR2 SFDVKD. The CDR3 protein is CATSVFAVYEQYF. In nucleotides, the CDR3 is TGTGCCACCAGTGTCTTCGCAGTCTACGAGCAGTACTTC.

The V gene is TRBV10-1, the J gene TRBJ2-5, with TRBD2 matching over 10 bases. Germline V lookup: CDR1 WNHNN, CDR2 SYGVQD (reference sequence). The CDR3 is 17 residues long. The V gene end was trimmed by 4 bases and the J gene end by 2 bases; junction bases not matched to a gene: 10. CDR3 region: CASSASLGLASQETQYF. CDR3 coding DNA: TGCGCCAGCAGTGCCTCCCTGGGACTAGCGTCACAAGAGACCCAGTACTTC.

This chain uses TRBV28 with TRBJ2-1; tentatively, D is TRBD2 (6 bases). V lost 0 bases and J lost 9, with 9 bases in between. The CDR3 totals 13 residues. The V gene's germline CDR1 is MDHEN and CDR2 SYDVKM. CDR3 DNA: TGTGCCAGCAGTTTATGGGTGGAGGGTGAGCAGTTCTTC. It codes for CASSLWVEGEQFF.

The chain has TRBV7-2 and TRBJ2-7; a weak D match, TRBD2 (5 bases). V was trimmed by 4 bases and J by 6 bases, leaving 13 bases between them. This CDR3 is built from 13 residues. Per germline, CDR1 SGHTA and CDR2 FQGNSA. DNA for the CDR3: TGTGCCAGCAGCTACGAGGGCGGGTTCGAGCAGTACTTC. As protein: CASSYEGGFEQYF.

This rearrangement joins TRBV6-6 to TRBJ1-1, with 7 bases identical to TRBD1. Trimming took 5 bases from V and 5 from J; bases not matched to a gene: 11. Germline CDR1 MNHNY, CDR2 SVGAGI (reference sequence). The CDR3 is 15 residues long. CDR3 sequence reads: CASSPRQGVGTEAFF. The CDR3 nucleotides are TGTGCCAGCAGTCCTCGACAGGGTGTGGGGACTGAAGCTTTCTTT.

The chain employs TRBV18 and TRBJ1-1; weak D call: TRBD1 (6 bases). This CDR3 spans 13 amino acids. CDR1 KGHSH and CDR2 LQKENI come from the germline V gene. The germline V and J ends were trimmed by 4 bases and 5 bases, with 11 bases remaining between them. In nucleotides, the CDR3 is TGTGCCAGCTCACAGGGGGTCGATACTGAAGCTTTCTTT. It yields the protein CASSQGVDTEAFF.

This chain connects TRBV2 to TRBJ2-2, with unresolved D. V lost 6 bases, J lost 6 bases, and 11 bases lay in between. The length of the CDR3 is 13 residues. The germline V gene encodes CDR1 SNHLY and CDR2 FYNNEI. The chain's CDR3 is CASSLIASGELFF. The CDR3 DNA follows: TGTGCCAGCAGCTTGATAGCTTCCGGGGAGCTGTTTTTT.

The chain combines TRBV18 with TRBJ2-1; D perhaps matches TRBD2 (6 bases). The V gene's germline CDR1 is KGHSH and CDR2 LQKENI. The CDR3 is made up of 16 amino acids. The V gene lost 0 bases and the J gene lost 5 bases, with 14 bases spanning the gap. DNA of the CDR3: TGTGCCAGCTCACCACCGTTTGGCGGGATTAACAATGAGCAGTTCTTC. This codes for CASSPPFGGINNEQFF.

The CDR3 protein is CASSLLLTGGMNTEAFF. The CDR3 DNA follows: TGTGCCAGCAGCTTACTCCTGACGGGGGGGATGAACACTGAAGCTTTCTTT. This chain uses TRBV11-3 with TRBJ1-1, with D perhaps TRBD1 (5 bases). In germline, CDR1 is SGHNT, CDR2 YENEEA. Trimming left V 2 bases short and J 0 bases short, with 16 bases between. The CDR3 extends over 17 amino acids.

The chain employs TRBV5-5 and TRBJ2-3; tentative D call: TRBD1 (5 bases). CDR1 is SGHKS and CDR2 is YYEKEE in the germline V gene (reference sequence). Trimming took off 3 bases at V and 0 bases at J, with 8 bases between the two ends. The CDR3 spans 14 residues. The CDR3 DNA is TGTGCCAGCAGCTCAGGGTCTAGCACAGATACGCAGTATTTT. Its protein product is CASSSGSSTDTQYF.

The chain carries TRBV4-2 and TRBJ2-5; maybe TRBD1 (5 bases). The V and J ends lost 1 base and 2 bases respectively, with 14 bases between them. Germline V gives CDR1 LGHNA, CDR2 YNFKEQ. This CDR3 comprises 16 residues. The CDR3 nucleotides are TGTGCCAGCAGCCAAGGTATGGGCTACAGGCAAGAGACCCAGTACTTC. Translated: CASSQGMGYRQETQYF.

CDR3 coding DNA: TGTGCCAGCAGCCCCAGAACAGGGGACACAGATACGCAGTATTTT. This sequence encodes CASSPRTGDTDTQYF. The V gene is TRBV7-8, the J gene TRBJ2-3; 7 bases are shared with TRBD1. J was trimmed by 2 bases and V by 5 bases; bases with no gene match: 7. Germline V gives CDR1 SGHVS, CDR2 FQNEAQ. The CDR3 totals 15 residues.

The V call is TRBV7-6, the J call TRBJ1-2, with 11 bases that match TRBD1. CDR3 length: 15 amino acids. Trimming removed 2 bases from V and 8 bases from J; junction bases left unmatched: 7. Germline V gene lookup returns CDR1 SGHVS and CDR2 FNYEAQ. The CDR3 DNA follows: TGTGCCAGCAGCTTATCCCTGGACAGGGGGCAGGGCTACACCTTC. It codes for CASSLSLDRGQGYTF.

The chain couples TRBV28 to TRBJ2-7; a possible D gene is TRBD2 (6 bases). Trimming cost V 5 bases and J 6 bases, with 29 bases left between them. Germline V gene sequence: CDR1 MDHEN, CDR2 SYDVKM. There are 18 residues in the CDR3. CDR3 region: CASSPVMGRGLGIGEQYF. The DNA for the CDR3 is TGTGCCAGCAGTCCGGTTATGGGACGGGGGTTAGGGATTGGCGAGCAGTACTTC.